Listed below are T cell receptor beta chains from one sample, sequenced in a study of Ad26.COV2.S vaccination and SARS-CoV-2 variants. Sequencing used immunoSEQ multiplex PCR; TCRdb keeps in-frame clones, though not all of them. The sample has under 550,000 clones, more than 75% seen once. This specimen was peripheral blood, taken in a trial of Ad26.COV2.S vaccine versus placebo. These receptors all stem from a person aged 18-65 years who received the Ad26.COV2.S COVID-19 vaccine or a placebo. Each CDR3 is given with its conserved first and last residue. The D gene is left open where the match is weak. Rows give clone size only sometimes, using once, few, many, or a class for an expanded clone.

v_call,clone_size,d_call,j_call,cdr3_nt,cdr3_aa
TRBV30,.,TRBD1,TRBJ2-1,TGTGCCTGGAGTGATGGACAGGGGACTGATGAGCAGTTCTTC,CAWSDGQGTDEQFF
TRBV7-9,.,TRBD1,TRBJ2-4,TGTGCCAGCAGCTCATCGACAGGGGGCGAAAACATTCAGTACTTC,CASSSSTGGENIQYF
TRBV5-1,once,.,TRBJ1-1,TGCGCCAGCAGCTTTCAACAGGGCACGAACACTGAAGCTTTCTTT,CASSFQQGTNTEAFF
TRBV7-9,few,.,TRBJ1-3,TGTGCCAGCAGCTTAGCCGCGGGAGCTGGAAACACCATATATTTT,CASSLAAGAGNTIYF
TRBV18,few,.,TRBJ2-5,TGTGCCAGCTCACCAGTGACACAAGAGACCCAGTACTTC,CASSPVTQETQYF
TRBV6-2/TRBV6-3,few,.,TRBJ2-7,TGTGCCAGCAGTGACATACAGTTCTCCTACGAGCAGTACTTC,CASSDIQFSYEQYF
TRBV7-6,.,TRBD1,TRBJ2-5,TGTGCCAGCAGCTACCGGGACAGGGGCTTCCAAGAGACCCAGTACTTC,CASSYRDRGFQETQYF
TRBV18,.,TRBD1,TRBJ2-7,TGTGCCAGCTCACCAGAGACAGGGGGCTTCGACGAGCAGTACTTC,CASSPETGGFDEQYF
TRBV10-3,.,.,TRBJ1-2,TGTGCCATCAGTGGGGGGGACGGCGACTATGGCTACACCTTC,CAISGGDGDYGYTF
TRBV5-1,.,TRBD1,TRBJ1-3,TGCGCCAGCAGCTTGGGTGCCGGGACAGAGGGAAACACCATATATTTT,CASSLGAGTEGNTIYF
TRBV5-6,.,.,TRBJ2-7,TGTGCCAGCAGCCCGGGGCTTCCCCCCGCCTACGAGCAGTACTTC,CASSPGLPPAYEQYF
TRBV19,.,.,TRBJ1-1,TGTGCCAGTAGTATACCCTTCGGGCGGAAGAACACTGAAGCTTTCTTT,CASSIPFGRKNTEAFF
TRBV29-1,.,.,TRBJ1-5,TGCAGCGTGACGGCAGGGGCGAATCAGCCCCAGCATTTT,CSVTAGANQPQHF
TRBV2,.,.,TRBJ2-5,TGTGCCAGCAGTGAAGATGCGTACCAAGAGACCCAGTACTTC,CASSEDAYQETQYF
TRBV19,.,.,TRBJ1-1,TGTGCCACTAACAGCCCAATGAACACTGAAGCTTTCTTT,CATNSPMNTEAFF
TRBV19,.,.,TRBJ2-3,TGTGCCAGTAGTGGTCGAGGGGGCACAGATACGCAGTATTTT,CASSGRGGTDTQYF
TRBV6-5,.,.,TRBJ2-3,TGTGCCAGCAGTTACTCGGGGCGGGGTACAGATACGCAGTATTTT,CASSYSGRGTDTQYF
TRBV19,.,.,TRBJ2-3,TGTGCCAGTAGTAGCCGGGTCGCGGAATTTTCAGATACGCAGTATTTT,CASSSRVAEFSDTQYF
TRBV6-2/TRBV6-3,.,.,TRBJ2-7,TGTGCCAGCAGTTACTCCGAAGTAGGACACGAAGTCTTC,CASSYSEVGHEVF
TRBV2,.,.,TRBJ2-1,TGTGCCAGCAGCCCTCAGCCGGCTTCGGCTTGGAATGAGCAGTTCTTC,CASSPQPASAWNEQFF
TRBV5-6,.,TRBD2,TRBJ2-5,TGTGCCAGCAGCTATTCAGCGGGAAAGTACCAAGAGACCCAGTACTTC,CASSYSAGKYQETQYF
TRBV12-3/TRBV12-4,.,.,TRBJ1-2,TGTGCCAGCAGTTTTTTAAATTATGGCTACACCTTC,CASSFLNYGYTF
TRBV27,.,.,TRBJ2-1,TGTGCCAGCAGTTTGGGCACAGGGAATGAGCAGTTCTTC,CASSLGTGNEQFF
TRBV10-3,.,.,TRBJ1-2,TGTGCCATCAGTGAGGAGTTATATGGCTACACCTTC,CAISEELYGYTF
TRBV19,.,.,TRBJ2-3,TGTGCCAGTATTCCCCCGGGTAGCACAGATACGCAGTATTTT,CASIPPGSTDTQYF
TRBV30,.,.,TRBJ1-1,TGTGCCTGGAGTCCCAGGGGCAGGGTCACTGAAGCTTTCTTT,CAWSPRGRVTEAFF
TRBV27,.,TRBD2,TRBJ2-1,TGTGCCAGCAGTAGGCGGGGGGGATACAATGAGCAGTTCTTC,CASSRRGGYNEQFF
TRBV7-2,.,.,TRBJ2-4,TGTGCCAGCAGCTCGCAAGCAGGGAACATTCAGTACTTC,CASSSQAGNIQYF
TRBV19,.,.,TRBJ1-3,TGTGCCAGTAGTATAAAAGGGGGGACTCGGTCTGGAAACACCATATATTTT,CASSIKGGTRSGNTIYF
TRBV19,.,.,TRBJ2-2,TGTGCCAGTAGTACCAGCCCGGCAGGCGGGGAGCTGTTTTTT,CASSTSPAGGELFF